The clone carrying this T cell receptor (beta chain) was picked up many times. TCRdb ran MiXCR on the 5' RACE reads and lists one entry per CDR3 protein. The sample records fewer than 250,000 distinct CDR3 sequences, about 11% being singletons. The sample is drawn from a study of T-cell memory formation after mild COVID-19. The CDR3 is made up of 14 amino acids. Germline lookup yields CDR1 SGHTA and CDR2 FQGTGA. V dropped 3 bases and J dropped 2; count of bases not matched to a gene: 1. The receptor comes from a man aged 18 to 29 who had mild COVID-19 (a few samples of this study predate the infection). Cell type and time point are not known. The chain recombines TRBV7-3 with TRBJ2-5, with TRBD2 matching over 9 bases. Sequenced sample: PBMCs or a T cell subset sorted from them (not recorded which). This CDR3 is CASSLLAGQETQYF. The CDR3 nucleotides read TGTGCCAGCAGCTTGCTAGCGGGACAAGAGACCCAGTACTTC.